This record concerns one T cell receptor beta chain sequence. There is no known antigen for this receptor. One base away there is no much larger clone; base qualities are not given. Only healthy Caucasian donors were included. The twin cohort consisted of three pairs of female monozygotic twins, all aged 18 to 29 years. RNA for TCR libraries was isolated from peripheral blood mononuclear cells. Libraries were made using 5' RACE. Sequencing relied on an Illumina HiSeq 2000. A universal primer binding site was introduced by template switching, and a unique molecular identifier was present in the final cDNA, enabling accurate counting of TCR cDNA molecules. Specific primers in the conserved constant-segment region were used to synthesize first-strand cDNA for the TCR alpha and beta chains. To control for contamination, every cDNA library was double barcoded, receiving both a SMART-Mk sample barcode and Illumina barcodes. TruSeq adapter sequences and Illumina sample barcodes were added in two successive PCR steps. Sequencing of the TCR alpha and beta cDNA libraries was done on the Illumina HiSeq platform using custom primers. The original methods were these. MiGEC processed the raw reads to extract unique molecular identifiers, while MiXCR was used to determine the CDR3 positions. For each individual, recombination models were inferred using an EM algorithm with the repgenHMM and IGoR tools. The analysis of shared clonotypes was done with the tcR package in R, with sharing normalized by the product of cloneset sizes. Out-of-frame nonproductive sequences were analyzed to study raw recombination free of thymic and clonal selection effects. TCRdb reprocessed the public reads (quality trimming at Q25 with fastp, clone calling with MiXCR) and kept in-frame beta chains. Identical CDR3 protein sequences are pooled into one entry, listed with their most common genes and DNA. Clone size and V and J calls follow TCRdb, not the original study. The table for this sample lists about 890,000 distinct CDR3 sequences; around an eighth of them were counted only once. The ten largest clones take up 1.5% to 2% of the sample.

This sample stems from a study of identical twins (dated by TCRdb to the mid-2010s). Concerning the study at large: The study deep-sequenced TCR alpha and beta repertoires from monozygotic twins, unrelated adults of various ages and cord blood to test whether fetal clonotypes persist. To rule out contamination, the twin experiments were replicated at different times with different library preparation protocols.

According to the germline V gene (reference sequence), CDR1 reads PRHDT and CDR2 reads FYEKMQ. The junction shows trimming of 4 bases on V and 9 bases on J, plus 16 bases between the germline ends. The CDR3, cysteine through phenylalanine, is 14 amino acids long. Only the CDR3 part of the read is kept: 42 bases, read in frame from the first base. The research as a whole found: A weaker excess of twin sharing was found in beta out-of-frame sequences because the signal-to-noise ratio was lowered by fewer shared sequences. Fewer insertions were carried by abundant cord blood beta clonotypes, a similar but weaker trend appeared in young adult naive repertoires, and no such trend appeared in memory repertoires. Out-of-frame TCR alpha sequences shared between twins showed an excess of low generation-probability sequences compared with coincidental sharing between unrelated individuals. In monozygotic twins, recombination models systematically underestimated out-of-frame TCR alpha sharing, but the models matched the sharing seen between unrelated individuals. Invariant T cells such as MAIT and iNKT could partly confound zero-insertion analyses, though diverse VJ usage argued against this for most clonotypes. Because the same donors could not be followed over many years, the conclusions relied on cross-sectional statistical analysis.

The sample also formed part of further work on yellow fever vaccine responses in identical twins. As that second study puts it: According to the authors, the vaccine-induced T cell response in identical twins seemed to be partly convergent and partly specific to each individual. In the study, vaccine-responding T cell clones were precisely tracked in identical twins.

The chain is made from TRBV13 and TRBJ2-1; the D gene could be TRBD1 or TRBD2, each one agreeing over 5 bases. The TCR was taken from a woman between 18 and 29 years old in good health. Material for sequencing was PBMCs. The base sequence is TGTGCCAGCAGCTGGCAGGGAGCTTATAGTGAGCAGTTCTTC. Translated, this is CASSWQGAYSEQFF.